This TCR beta chain is drawn from a study of T-cell reconstitution after alpha-beta-depleted transplantation in children. Study outcomes and limitations: The high TCRbeta diversity at day 60 in some patients came from surviving recipient T cells and thymic progenitors. Expanded graft clones, several hundred of them, were reportedly the source of alpha-beta T cells about two months after transplant. Among T cells one year after transplant, newly produced cells accounted for most counts and diversity.

In germline, CDR1 is LNHDA, CDR2 SQIVND (reference sequence). V lost 10 bases, J lost 6 bases, and 11 bases lay in between. CDR3 length: 11 residues. There are many counts of this clonotype. What it binds is not known. Construction of the TCRbeta library involved unique molecular identifiers. Each CDR3 protein gets one entry after TCRdb re-called the PCR reads with MiXCR. Here the sample spans fewer than 350,000 distinct CDR3 sequences, roughly a tenth being singletons. This chain connects TRBV19 to TRBJ2-3, with D uncertain. The sequencing used PBMCs, collected before TCRalphabeta/CD19-depleted stem cell transplant. The sequence derives from a boy under two years old with acute myeloid leukemia, due to receive a stem cell transplant. In nucleotides, the CDR3 is TGTGCCACCTCCCATCGGGATACGCAGTATTTT. Amino acids: CATSHRDTQYF.